These T cell receptor beta chains were read from a single sample in a study of cytomegalovirus exposure and HLA in healthy donors. TCRdb's copy holds only in-frame clones and misses some; the assay was immunoSEQ multiplex PCR. Among under 200,000 clones, approximately 85% were seen once, and the ten largest hold approximately 9.4%. What was sequenced was PBMCs. The receptors stem from a man younger than 35 in good health and CMV-seropositive. The CDR3 runs from the conserved cysteine through the conserved F or W. Fields, in order: D gene, J gene, V gene, clone size, CDR3 protein, CDR3 DNA. A D gene is named only where the DNA matches it firmly. Some rows mark clone size as missing; the rest say once, few, many or name a class of expanded clone.

TRBD1 TRBJ1-5 TRBV2 - CASTYHGQAAGQPQHF TGTGCCAGCACATACCACGGACAGGCGGCGGGCCAGCCCCAGCATTTT
TRBD1 TRBJ2-4 TRBV6-1 - CASRSGQGHIQYF TGTGCCAGCAGGTCGGGACAGGGACACATTCAGTACTTC
- TRBJ1-2 TRBV4-1 - CASSQGLGGDDYGYTF TGCGCCAGCAGCCAAGGTTTAGGGGGGGACGACTATGGCTACACCTTC
- TRBJ1-2 TRBV6-5 - CASSLDPLRRGYTF TGTGCCAGCAGTTTGGACCCACTCCGGAGGGGCTACACCTTC
- TRBJ1-1 TRBV11-2 once CASSPPAPGLF TGTGCCAGCAGCCCACCGGCCCCGGGACTATTT
TRBD2 TRBJ2-3 TRBV9 - CASSPSGGATDTQYF TGTGCCAGCAGCCCTAGCGGGGGGGCCACAGATACGCAGTATTTT
- TRBJ2-7 TRBV19 - CASSPGGGSSYEQYF TGTGCCAGTAGCCCCGGGGGCGGGAGCTCCTACGAGCAGTACTTC
- TRBJ2-2 TRBV2 - CASSEARAGDGAVF TGTGCCAGCAGTGAAGCGAGGGCAGGGGACGGCGCAGTTTTT
TRBD1 TRBJ2-7 TRBV11-2 - CASSPKAGTGRIGRYEQYF TGTGCCAGCAGCCCGAAAGCCGGGACAGGGAGAATCGGGCGCTACGAGCAGTACTTC
TRBD1 TRBJ2-4 TRBV13 - CASSDRVGKNIQYF TGTGCCAGCAGCGACAGGGTCGGCAAAAACATTCAGTACTTC